The clone carrying this T cell receptor (beta chain) was counted between two and nine times. The antigen is unknown. CDR1 and CDR2 from the germline V gene are SGHDN and FVKESK. Trimming took off 0 bases at V and 6 bases at J, with 14 bases between the two ends. The CDR3 totals 15 residues. TCRdb fed the 5' RACE reads into MiXCR, producing one record per CDR3 protein. This sample carries roughly 190,000 distinct CDR3 sequences, more than 9.5% of them seen once, and the ten largest clones take 36%. These data are taken from a study of T cells after yellow fever vaccination. General study results and limits: The study re-detected most primary-vaccination clones after the booster (roughly 96% CD4, roughly 90% CD8). Compared with primary, the secondary response was weaker and peaked at day 5, not 15. Within FACS-sorted repertoires, abundant clonotypes contaminating from the bulk population could be present. Among all clonotypes, a small share was observed in both CD4 and CD8 compartments.

Sequences were derived from CD8+ T cells sorted from PBMCs, sampled 15 days after the yellow fever booster vaccination. The gene calls are TRBV14 and TRBJ1-2; D gene uncertain. The receptor comes from a man younger than 35 who received the YFV17D yellow fever vaccine. In DNA, the CDR3 is TGTGCCAGCAGCCAAGAGCGTCTCCAGAGTAATGGCTACACCTTC. Its protein product is CASSQERLQSNGYTF.